This T cell receptor (delta chain) originates from a study of γδ T cells in repeated Plasmodium falciparum infection. Whole-study context: Over around 630 days, donors received four mosquito-bite P. falciparum NF54 infections.

TCRdb re-called the multiplex PCR reads via CATT. The profile shows tens of thousands of delta-chain clones, less than 1% of them singletons. Germline-derived CDR1 and CDR2 are TSWWSYY and QGS. The CDR3 runs to 18 residues. V gave up 4 bases and J gave up 1 base; unmatched junction bases: 12. For this clone: The protein recorded in TCRdb matches a much larger clone and deviates from this DNA's translation at residue 6, suggesting a read error; the protein here is obtained by translating the DNA.

Gammadelta T cells were flow-sorted from PBMC into Vgamma9/Vdelta2+ and Vdelta2-negative populations for bulk analysis. The TCR originated in a pool of human donors (malaria-infected and uninfected, not separated). Source material: gamma-delta T cells from blood. This chain links TRDV1 with TRDJ1; TRDD3 matches at 10 bases. CDR3 region: CALGVSLGGIRFTDKLIF. The CDR3 nucleotides are TGTGCTCTTGGGGTCTCCCTCGGGGGGATACGGTTCACCGATAAACTCATCTTT.